This TCR beta chain was sequenced during a study of CD8 T cells in Susac syndrome. After extraction with the RNeasy kit, about 0.5 to 1 ug of the RNA was reverse transcribed using random hexamers. By means of immunoSEQ multiplex PCR, TCR beta CDR3 spanning 54 Vbeta and 13 Jbeta underwent amplification. TCRdb re-called the immunoSEQ multiplex PCR reads with MiXCR, one entry per CDR3 protein. The sample includes approximately 150,000 distinct CDR3 sequences, approximately 94% of them seen just once. The CDR3 totals 10 residues. CDR1 and CDR2 (germline): SQVTM, ANQGSEA. The V end lost 8 bases, the J end lost 4 bases, and 9 bases lay between the germline ends.

The V and J genes are TRBV29-1 and TRBJ2-7; a weak D match, TRBD1 (5 bases). The source is a human donor with multiple sclerosis. The material sequenced was CD4+ T cells from PBMCs. The chain's CDR3 is CSPQGYEQYF. CDR3 DNA sequence: TGCAGCCCGCAGGGTTACGAGCAGTACTTC.